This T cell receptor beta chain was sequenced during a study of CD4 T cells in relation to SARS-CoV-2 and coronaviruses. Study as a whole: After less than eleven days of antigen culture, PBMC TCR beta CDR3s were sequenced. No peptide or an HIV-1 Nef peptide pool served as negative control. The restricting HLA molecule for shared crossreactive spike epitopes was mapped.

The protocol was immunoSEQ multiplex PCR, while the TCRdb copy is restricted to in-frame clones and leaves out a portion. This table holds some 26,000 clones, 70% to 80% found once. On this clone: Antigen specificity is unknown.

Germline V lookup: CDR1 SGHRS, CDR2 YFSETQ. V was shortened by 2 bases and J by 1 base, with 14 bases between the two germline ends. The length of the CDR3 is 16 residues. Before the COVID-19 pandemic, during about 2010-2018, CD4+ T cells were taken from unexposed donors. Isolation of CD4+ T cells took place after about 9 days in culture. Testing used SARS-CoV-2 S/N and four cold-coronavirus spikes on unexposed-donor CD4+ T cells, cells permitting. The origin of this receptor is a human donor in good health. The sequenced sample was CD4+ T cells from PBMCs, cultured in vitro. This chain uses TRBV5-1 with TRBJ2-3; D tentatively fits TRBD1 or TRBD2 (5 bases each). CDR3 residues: CASSLRGPEGTDTQYF. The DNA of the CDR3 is TGCGCCAGCAGCTTACGGGGCCCAGAGGGCACAGATACGCAGTATTTT. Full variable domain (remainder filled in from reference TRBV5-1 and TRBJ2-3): KAGVTQTPRYLIKTRGQQVTLSCSPISGHRSVSWYQQTPGQGLQFLFEYFSETQRNKGNFPGRFSGRQFSNSRSEMNVSTLELGDSALYLCASSLRGPEGTDTQYFGPGTRLTVL.